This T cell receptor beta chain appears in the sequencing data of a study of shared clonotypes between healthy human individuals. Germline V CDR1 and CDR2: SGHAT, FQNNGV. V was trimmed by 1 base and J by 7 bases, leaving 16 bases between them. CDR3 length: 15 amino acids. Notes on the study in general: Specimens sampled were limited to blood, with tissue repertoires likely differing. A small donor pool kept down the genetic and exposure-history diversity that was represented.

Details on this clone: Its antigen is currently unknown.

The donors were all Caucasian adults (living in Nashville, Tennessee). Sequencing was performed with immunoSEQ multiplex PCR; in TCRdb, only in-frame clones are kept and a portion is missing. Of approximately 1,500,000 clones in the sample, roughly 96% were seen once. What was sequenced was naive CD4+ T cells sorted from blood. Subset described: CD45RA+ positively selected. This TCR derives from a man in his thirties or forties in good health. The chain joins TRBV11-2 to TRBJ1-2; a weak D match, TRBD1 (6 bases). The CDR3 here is CASSLAQQGLGGYTF. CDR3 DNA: TGTGCCAGCAGCTTAGCTCAGCAGGGGCTTGGTGGCTACACCTTC.